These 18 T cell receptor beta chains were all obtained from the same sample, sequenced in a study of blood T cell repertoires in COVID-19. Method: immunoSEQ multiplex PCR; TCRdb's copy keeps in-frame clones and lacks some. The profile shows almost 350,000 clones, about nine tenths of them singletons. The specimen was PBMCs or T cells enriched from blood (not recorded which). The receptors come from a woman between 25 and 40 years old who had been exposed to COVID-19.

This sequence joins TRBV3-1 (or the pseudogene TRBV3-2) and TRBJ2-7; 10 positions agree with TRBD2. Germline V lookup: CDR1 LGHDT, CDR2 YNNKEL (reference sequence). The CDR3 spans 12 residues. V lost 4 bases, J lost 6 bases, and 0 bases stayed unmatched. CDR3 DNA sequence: TGTGCCAGCAGCCCTAGCGGGAGCGAGCAGTACTTC. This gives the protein CASSPSGSEQYF.

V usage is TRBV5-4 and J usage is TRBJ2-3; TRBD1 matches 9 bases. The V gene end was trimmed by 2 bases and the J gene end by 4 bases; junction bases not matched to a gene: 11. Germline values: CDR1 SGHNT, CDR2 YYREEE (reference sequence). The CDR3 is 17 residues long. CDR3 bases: TGTGCCAGCAGCTTAAGAACCGGGACAGGGTCCCCAGATACGCAGTATTTT. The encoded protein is CASSLRTGTGSPDTQYF.

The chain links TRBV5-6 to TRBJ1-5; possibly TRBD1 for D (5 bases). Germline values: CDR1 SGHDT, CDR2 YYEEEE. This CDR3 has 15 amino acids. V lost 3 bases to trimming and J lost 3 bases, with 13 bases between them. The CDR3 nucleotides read TGTGCCAGCAGCTCCCAGCAGGGTATCAATCAGCCCCAGCATTTT. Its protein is CASSSQQGINQPQHF.

As DNA, the CDR3 is TGTGCCAGCAGCTTAGTTGGGGTAGGGACAGGAGTAAACTATGGCTACACCTTC. Translated, it gives CASSLVGVGTGVNYGYTF. The chain uses TRBV13 and TRBJ1-2, with TRBD1 matching over 8 bases. V trimming: 1 base; J trimming: 2 bases; junction bases outside the gene matches: 12. CDR3 length: 18 residues. Germline CDR1 and CDR2: PRHDT and FYEKMQ (reference sequence).

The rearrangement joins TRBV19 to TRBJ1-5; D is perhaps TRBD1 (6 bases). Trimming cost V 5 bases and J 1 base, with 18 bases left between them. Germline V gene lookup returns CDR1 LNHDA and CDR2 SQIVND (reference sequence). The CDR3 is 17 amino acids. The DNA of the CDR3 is TGTGCCAGTAGTCTGGTTTCGGGGGGCTGGAGCAATCAGCCCCAGCATTTT. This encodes CASSLVSGGWSNQPQHF.

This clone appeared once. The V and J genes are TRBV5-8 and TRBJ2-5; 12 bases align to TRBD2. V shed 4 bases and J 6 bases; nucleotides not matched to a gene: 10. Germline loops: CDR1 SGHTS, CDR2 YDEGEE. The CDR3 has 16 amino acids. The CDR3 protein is CASSPLTSGSGKTQYF. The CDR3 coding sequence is TGTGCCAGCAGCCCACTGACTAGCGGGAGTGGTAAGACCCAGTACTTC.

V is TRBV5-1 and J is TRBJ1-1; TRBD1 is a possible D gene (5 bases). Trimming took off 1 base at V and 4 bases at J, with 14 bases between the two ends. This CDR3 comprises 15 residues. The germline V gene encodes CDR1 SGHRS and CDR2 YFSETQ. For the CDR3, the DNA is TGCGCCAGCAGCTTGATGGGCAGGGTAGGCACTGAAGCTTTCTTT. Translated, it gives CASSLMGRVGTEAFF.

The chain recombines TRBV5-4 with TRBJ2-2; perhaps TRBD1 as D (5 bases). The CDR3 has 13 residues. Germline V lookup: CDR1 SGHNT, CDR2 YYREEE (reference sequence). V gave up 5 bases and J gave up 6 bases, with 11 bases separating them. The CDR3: CASRGKGSGELFF. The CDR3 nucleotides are TGTGCCAGCAGGGGGAAGGGGTCCGGGGAGCTGTTTTTT. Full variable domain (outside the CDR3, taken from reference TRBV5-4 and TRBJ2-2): ETGVTQSPTHLIKTRGQQVTLRCSSQSGHNTVSWYQQALGQGPQFIFQYYREEENGRGNFPPRFSGLQFPNYSSELNVNALELDDSALYLCASRGKGSGELFFGEGSRLTVL.

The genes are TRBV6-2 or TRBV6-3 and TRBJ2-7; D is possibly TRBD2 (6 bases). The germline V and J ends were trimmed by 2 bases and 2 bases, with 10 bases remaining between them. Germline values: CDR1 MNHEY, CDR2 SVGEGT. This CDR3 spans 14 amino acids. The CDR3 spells CASSYGGIAYEQYF. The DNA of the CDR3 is TGTGCCAGCAGTTACGGGGGGATCGCCTACGAGCAGTACTTC.

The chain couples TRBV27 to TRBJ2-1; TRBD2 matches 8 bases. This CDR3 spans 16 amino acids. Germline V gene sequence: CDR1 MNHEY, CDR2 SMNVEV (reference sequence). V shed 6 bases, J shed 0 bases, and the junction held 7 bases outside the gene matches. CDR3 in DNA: TGTGCCAGCAGGACTATCGGGGGGGCCTCCTACAATGAGCAGTTCTTC. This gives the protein CASRTIGGASYNEQFF.

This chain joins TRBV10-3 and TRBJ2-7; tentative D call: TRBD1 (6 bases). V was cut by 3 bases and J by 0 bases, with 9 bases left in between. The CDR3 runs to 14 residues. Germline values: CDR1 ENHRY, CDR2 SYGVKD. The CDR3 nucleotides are TGTGCCATCAGTGACCCGGACAGCTCCTACGAGCAGTACTTC. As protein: CAISDPDSSYEQYF.

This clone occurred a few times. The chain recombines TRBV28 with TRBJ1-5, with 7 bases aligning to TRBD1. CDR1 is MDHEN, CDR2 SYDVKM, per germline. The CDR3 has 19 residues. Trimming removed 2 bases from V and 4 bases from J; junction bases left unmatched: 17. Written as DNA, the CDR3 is TGTGCCAGCAGTTTAGGAACAGGGGTTGGCATCTACTATAATCAGCCCCAGCATTTT. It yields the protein CASSLGTGVGIYYNQPQHF.

CDR3 loop: CANRGEGSEAFF. Here the CDR3 DNA reads TGTGCCAACCGAGGCGAGGGTTCTGAAGCTTTCTTT. The rearrangement links TRBV12-3 or TRBV12-4 to TRBJ1-1; D remains ambiguous. The length of the CDR3 is 12 residues. V lost 10 bases and J lost 6, with 15 bases in between.

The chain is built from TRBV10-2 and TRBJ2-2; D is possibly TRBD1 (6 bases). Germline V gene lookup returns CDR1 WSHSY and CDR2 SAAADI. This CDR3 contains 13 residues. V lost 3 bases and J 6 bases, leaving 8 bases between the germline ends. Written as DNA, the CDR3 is TGCGCCAGCAGTGAACAGGGCTCCGGGGAGCTGTTTTTT. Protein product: CASSEQGSGELFF.

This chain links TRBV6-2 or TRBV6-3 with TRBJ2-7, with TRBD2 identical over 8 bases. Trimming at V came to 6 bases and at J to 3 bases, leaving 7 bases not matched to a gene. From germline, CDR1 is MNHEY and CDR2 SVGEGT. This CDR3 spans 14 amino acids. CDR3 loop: CASSPTSAFYEQYF. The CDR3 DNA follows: TGTGCCAGCAGCCCGACTAGCGCTTTCTACGAGCAGTACTTC.

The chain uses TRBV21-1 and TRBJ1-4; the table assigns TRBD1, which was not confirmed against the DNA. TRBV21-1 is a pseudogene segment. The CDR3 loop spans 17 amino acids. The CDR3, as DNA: TGTGCCAGCAGCCACACGCCAGCACAGGGGGAAAATGAAAAACTGTTTTTT. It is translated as CASSHTPAQGENEKLFF.

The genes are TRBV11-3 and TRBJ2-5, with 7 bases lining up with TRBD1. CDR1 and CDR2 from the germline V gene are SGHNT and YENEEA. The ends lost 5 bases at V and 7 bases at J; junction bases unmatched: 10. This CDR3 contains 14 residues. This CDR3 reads CASSTGTATGTQYF. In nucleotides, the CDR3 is TGTGCCAGCAGCACGGGGACAGCCACAGGGACCCAGTACTTC.

The CDR3 DNA follows: TGTGCCAGCAGTGAAAGGGGGTTGGGGCTAGGAACATCCTACAATGAGCAGTTCTTC. It specifies CASSERGLGLGTSYNEQFF. This sequence joins TRBV2 and TRBJ2-1; tentative D call: TRBD1 (6 bases). The CDR3 loop spans 19 amino acids. Germline assignment: CDR1 SNHLY and CDR2 FYNNEI. The V and J ends lost 2 bases and 1 base respectively, with 21 bases between them.